The 3 T cell receptor beta chains below all came from one sample that was sequenced in a study of follicular helper T cells after annual influenza vaccination. The method was immunoSEQ multiplex PCR; TCRdb's version includes in-frame clones alone and lacks a portion of them. The sample yields more than 10,000 clones, 70% to 80% seen once. Regarding time point: 2015-2016 season, pre-vaccination. Sequenced material: CXCR5+ CD38- circulating T follicular helper cells from blood, taken on the day of influenza vaccination. Specified subset: circulating Tfh, non-naive CD4+CXCR5+PD-1+ (ICOS+CD38+ or ICOS-CD38-). These receptors came from an adult who received the influenza vaccine.

The rearrangement joins TRBV28 to TRBJ2-7; TRBD1 agrees at 9 bases. Trimming cost V 4 bases and J 6 bases; bases outside gene matches: 7. There are 14 residues in the CDR3. Germline V lookup: CDR1 MDHEN, CDR2 SYDVKM. This chain's CDR3 is CASSSGTGRREQYF. In nucleotides, the CDR3 is TGTGCCAGCAGTTCCGGGACAGGGAGGCGCGAGCAGTACTTC.

The rearrangement links TRBV10-2 to TRBJ1-1; 9 bases agree with TRBD1. This CDR3 has 13 residues. Trimming removed 8 bases from V and 3 bases from J; junction bases left unmatched: 4. Germline CDR1 WSHSY, CDR2 SAAADI. CDR3 sequence reads: CASRDREHTEAFF. CDR3 DNA: TGCGCCAGCCGGGACAGGGAGCACACTGAAGCTTTCTTT.

V usage is TRBV10-3 and J usage is TRBJ2-7; 9 positions agree with TRBD1. Germline trimming cut 10 bases from V and 0 bases from J; bases unmatched to any gene: 7. The CDR3 runs 14 residues. From germline, CDR1 is ENHRY and CDR2 SYGVKD. The DNA for the CDR3 is TGTGCCACCCCGGACAGGGGAGGCTCCTACGAGCAGTACTTC. The encoded protein is CATPDRGGSYEQYF.